This TCR beta chain was captured in a study of vaccination and CD4 T cells after COVID-19. The wider study: Post-COVID sampling occurred a median around 97 days after diagnosis (range 35 to 161).

Cultured CD4+ T-cell DNA underwent Oncomine TCR Beta short-read sequencing. Genomic DNA was isolated from cultured CD4+ T cells. TCRdb ran MiXCR on the PCR reads and lists one entry per CDR3 protein. The sample has 8,500 to 10,000 distinct CDR3 sequences; roughly half are singletons. To note about this clonotype: Its antigen is not known.

Trimming pared 5 bases from V and 2 bases from J, leaving 13 bases between. The germline V gene encodes CDR1 SGHAT and CDR2 FQDESV (reference sequence). The CDR3 totals 14 residues. The treatment: roughly 10-day PBMC culture with coronavirus spike peptide pools or control peptides (ViraFEST assay). Negative selection enriched CD4+ T cells from cultures at around 9 days. The sequencing input was CD4+ T cells from blood, cultured in vitro. The receptor's source is a human donor who had recovered from COVID-19. The gene calls are TRBV11-1 and TRBJ2-7; no reliable D call. Here the CDR3 DNA reads TGTGCCAGCAGCCGACGGAGACCCCCCTACGAGCAGTACTTC. It codes for CASSRRRPPYEQYF.